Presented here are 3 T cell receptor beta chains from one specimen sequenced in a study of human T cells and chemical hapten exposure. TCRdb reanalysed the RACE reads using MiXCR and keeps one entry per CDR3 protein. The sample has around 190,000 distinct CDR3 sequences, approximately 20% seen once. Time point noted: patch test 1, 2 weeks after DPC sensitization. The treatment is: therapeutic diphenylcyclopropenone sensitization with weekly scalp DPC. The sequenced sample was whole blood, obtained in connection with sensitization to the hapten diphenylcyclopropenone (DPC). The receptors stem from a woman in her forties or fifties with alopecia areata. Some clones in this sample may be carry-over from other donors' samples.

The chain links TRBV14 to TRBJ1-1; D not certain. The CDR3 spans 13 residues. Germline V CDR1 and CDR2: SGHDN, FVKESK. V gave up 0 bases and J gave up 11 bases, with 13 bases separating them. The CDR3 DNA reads TGTGCCAGCAGCCAAGAGTGGTCACGGGAGGCTTTCTTT. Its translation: CASSQEWSREAFF.

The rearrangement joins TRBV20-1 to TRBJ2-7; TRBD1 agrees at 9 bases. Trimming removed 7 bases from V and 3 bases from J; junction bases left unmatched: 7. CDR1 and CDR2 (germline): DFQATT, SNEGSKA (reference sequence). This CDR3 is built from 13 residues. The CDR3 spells CSVQGTGHYEQYF. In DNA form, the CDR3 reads TGCAGTGTCCAAGGGACAGGGCACTACGAGCAGTACTTC.

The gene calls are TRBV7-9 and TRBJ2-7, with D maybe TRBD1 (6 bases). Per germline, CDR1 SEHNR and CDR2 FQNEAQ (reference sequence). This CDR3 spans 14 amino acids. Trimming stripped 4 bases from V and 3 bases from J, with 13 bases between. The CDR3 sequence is CASSSQQGHYEQYF. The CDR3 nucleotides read TGTGCCAGCAGCTCGCAGCAGGGGCACTACGAGCAGTACTTC.